The 28 T cell receptor beta chains below all came from one sample that was sequenced in a study of T cell responses to AZD1222 COVID-19 vaccine. The data were produced by immunoSEQ multiplex PCR, yet TCRdb's version contains in-frame clones alone and is incomplete. This table has around 140,000 clones, over 75% appearing once. The source material was peripheral blood, sampled on day 0 of AZD1222 vaccination. These receptor sequences come from an adult in good health.

The chain joins TRBV6-2 or TRBV6-3 to TRBJ1-4; the match to TRBD1 covers 8 bases. J was trimmed by 8 bases and V by 4 bases; bases with no gene match: 9. Germline CDR1 reads MNHEY; CDR2 reads SVGEGT. The CDR3 consists of 15 residues. The CDR3 nucleotides are TGTGCCAGCAGTTCCTACCGACAGGGGAGCGAAAAACTGTTTTTT. This translates into CASSSYRQGSEKLFF.

This chain links TRBV4-2 with TRBJ2-5; 11 bases fit TRBD2. The V and J ends lost 6 bases and 5 bases, in that order; junction bases with no gene match: 5. Germline values: CDR1 LGHNA, CDR2 YNFKEQ. The CDR3 totals 14 residues. The CDR3 reads CASRFSGGDETQYF. The CDR3 bases are TGTGCCAGCAGATTTAGCGGGGGGGACGAGACCCAGTACTTC.

The V and J genes are TRBV20-1 and TRBJ2-7, with D perhaps matching TRBD2 (5 bases). The CDR3 has 10 amino acids. Deletions cut 6 bases from V and 10 bases from J, with 13 bases between. Germline CDR1 DFQATT, CDR2 SNEGSKA (reference sequence). DNA of the CDR3: TGCAGTGCCGGGGAGCCACTCCAGTACTTC. As protein: CSAGEPLQYF.

This rearrangement joins TRBV6-2 or TRBV6-3 to TRBJ1-5; D might be TRBD1 (5 bases). The CDR3 contains 13 residues. V was shortened by 6 bases and J by 5 bases, with 11 bases between the two germline ends. Germline V gene sequence: CDR1 MNHEY, CDR2 SVGEGT. The CDR3 coding sequence is TGTGCCAGCAGCCTTGACAGAGATCAGCCCCAGCATTTT. Its translation is CASSLDRDQPQHF.

This clone occurred once. The chain joins TRBV27 to TRBJ2-7; 8 bases agree with TRBD1. The V gene's germline CDR1 is MNHEY and CDR2 SMNVEV (reference sequence). This CDR3 contains 12 residues. V lost 8 bases to trimming and J lost 7 bases; unmatched junction nucleotides: 7. DNA of the CDR3: TGTGCCAGCCGTTCCGGGACAGGAGAGCAGTACTTC. This sequence encodes CASRSGTGEQYF.

A remark on this clone: This sample also contains other DNA sequences that code for the same CDR3. The chain is built from TRBV19 and TRBJ2-7, with 8 bases fitting TRBD1. Germline V gene sequence: CDR1 LNHDA, CDR2 SQIVND (reference sequence). V lost 1 base to trimming and J lost 7 bases; unmatched junction nucleotides: 3. The CDR3 loop spans 13 amino acids. The CDR3 DNA reads TGTGCCAGTAGTATAGCAGGGGGCGGAGAGCAGTACTTC. Translated: CASSIAGGGEQYF.

This clone was recorded only once. The CDR3 DNA reads TGTGCCAGCAGCGTAGGGATGGAGACTGAAGCTTTCTTT. It yields the protein CASSVGMETEAFF. The rearrangement links TRBV9 to TRBJ1-1; unclear D gene. V was trimmed by 0 bases and J by 5 bases, leaving 8 bases between them. The CDR3 contains 13 residues. Germline values: CDR1 SGDLS, CDR2 YYNGEE.

The genes are TRBV21-1 and TRBJ2-7. TRBV21-1 is an annotated pseudogene. The CDR3 totals 16 residues. CDR3 in DNA: TGTGCCAGCAGCTCCAGAACGTGGTCAGCAGCCTACGAGCAGTACTTC. This codes for CASSSRTWSAAYEQYF.

The chain carries TRBV19 and TRBJ2-2; 13 positions agree with TRBD2. Looked up from germline, CDR1 is LNHDA and CDR2 is SQIVND (reference sequence). V was pared by 4 bases and J by 3 bases, with 8 bases of the junction left unmatched. This CDR3 is built from 18 residues. The CDR3: CASSRGLAGQWDTGELFF. The CDR3 DNA reads as TGTGCCAGTAGTAGGGGACTAGCGGGACAATGGGACACCGGGGAGCTGTTTTTT.

J is TRBJ2-2 and V is TRBV7-6, with 7 bases matching TRBD2. The CDR3 sequence is 15 residues long. The germline CDR1 and CDR2 sequences are SGHVS and FNYEAQ. J gave up 4 bases and V 2 bases, and 4 bases lay outside the gene matches. The CDR3 DNA follows: TGTGCCAGCAGCTTAACACTAGCGTCCACCGGGGAGCTGTTTTTT. Protein product: CASSLTLASTGELFF.

This clone showed up just a few times. The V call is TRBV19, the J call TRBJ2-1; the match to TRBD2 covers 10 bases. This CDR3 region has 14 residues. The junction had 3 bases not matched to a gene; V was cut back by 3 bases and J by 7 bases. CDR1 is LNHDA, CDR2 SQIVND, per germline (reference sequence). In nucleotides, the CDR3 is TGTGCCAGTAGTATGCTAGCGGGAGAGAATGAGCAGTTCTTC. This gives the protein CASSMLAGENEQFF.

The chain uses TRBV19 and TRBJ2-3, with 7 bases that match TRBD1. The germline gives CDR1 LNHDA, CDR2 SQIVND (reference sequence). This CDR3 comprises 13 residues. J lost 6 bases, V lost 7 bases, and 7 bases had no gene match. The DNA for the CDR3 is TGTGCCAGTACGAGGGGGCCCGAGGATACGCAGTATTTT. Its protein product is CASTRGPEDTQYF.

This chain uses TRBV28 with TRBJ1-1; D is unresolved. The CDR3 is 11 amino acids. Trimming took off 6 bases at V and 6 bases at J, with 8 bases between the two ends. Per germline, CDR1 MDHEN and CDR2 SYDVKM. The CDR3 protein is CASSGFPEAFF. In DNA form, the CDR3 reads TGTGCCAGCAGCGGGTTCCCTGAAGCTTTCTTT. Complete variable domain (other parts from reference TRBV28 and TRBJ1-1): DVKVTQSSRYLVKRTGEKVFLECVQDMDHENMFWYRQDPGLGLRLIYFSYDVKMKEKGDIPEGYSVSREKKERFSLILESASTNQTSMYLCASSGFPEAFFGQGTRLTVV.

The chain is built from TRBV28 and TRBJ1-1; 8 bases match TRBD1. The CDR3 has 14 residues. Germline values: CDR1 MDHEN, CDR2 SYDVKM. Trimming cost V 7 bases and J 5 bases; bases outside gene matches: 9. The CDR3, as DNA: TGTGCCAGCATCCCGACAGGGGTGTATACTGAAGCTTTCTTT. It translates to CASIPTGVYTEAFF.

V gene TRBV19 combines with J gene TRBJ1-5, with D unclear. The CDR3 consists of 12 residues. Germline CDR1 is LNHDA and CDR2 is SQIVND (reference sequence). Trimming removed 7 bases from V and 3 bases from J, with 7 bases in between. The CDR3 loop reads CASTAYNQPQHF. CDR3 bases: TGTGCCAGTACAGCTTACAATCAGCCCCAGCATTTT.

This chain uses TRBV5-6 with TRBJ1-2; TRBD1 matches 7 bases. CDR1 is SGHDT and CDR2 is YYEEEE in the germline V gene. The CDR3 contains 16 residues. V gave up 2 bases and J gave up 4 bases; unmatched junction bases: 11. In nucleotides, the CDR3 is TGTGCCAGCAGCTTAGAGACAGGGCTCTTGGGCTATGGCTACACCTTC. This codes for CASSLETGLLGYGYTF.

This chain links TRBV6-4 with TRBJ2-2; 7 bases agree with TRBD2. Germline trimming cut 3 bases from V and 1 base from J; bases unmatched to any gene: 2. Per the germline V gene, CDR1 is MRHNA and CDR2 is SNTAGT. CDR3 size: 15 residues. CDR3 in amino acids: CASSEGGGNTGELFF. The CDR3 DNA reads TGTGCCAGCAGTGAAGGCGGGGGGAACACCGGGGAGCTGTTTTTT.

This clone was counted between two and nine times. The V and J genes are TRBV11-3 and TRBJ2-7; unclear D gene. The CDR3 covers 14 residues. From germline, CDR1 is SGHNT and CDR2 YENEEA. V was trimmed by 5 bases and J by 0 bases, leaving 11 bases between them. The CDR3 region has the DNA TGTGCCAGCAGCCCAAGACATGCCTCCTACGAGCAGTACTTC. It specifies CASSPRHASYEQYF.

The chain combines TRBV6-6 with TRBJ1-1; no clear D gene. The CDR3 totals 12 residues. The V and J ends lost 6 bases and 5 bases respectively, with 10 bases between them. Germline V gene lookup returns CDR1 MNHNY and CDR2 SVGAGI (reference sequence). CDR3 bases: TGTGCCAGCAGCCCAAGTTCGACTGAAGCTTTCTTT. Protein: CASSPSSTEAFF.

This chain connects TRBV11-3 to TRBJ2-7; 9 nucleotides align to TRBD2. With V trimmed by 0 bases and J by 4 bases, 4 bases remained unmatched. The CDR3 totals 15 residues. The germline V gene has CDR1 SGHNT and CDR2 YENEEA. This CDR3 reads CASSLDSGSGYEQYF. The CDR3, as DNA: TGTGCCAGCAGCTTAGATAGCGGGAGTGGGTACGAGCAGTACTTC.

The chain combines TRBV27 with TRBJ1-4, with D tentatively TRBD1 (5 bases). CDR1 and CDR2 from the germline V gene are MNHEY and SMNVEV (reference sequence). The CDR3 is 16 amino acids. The V end lost 6 bases, the J end lost 11 bases, and 25 bases lay between the germline ends. The CDR3 sequence is CASRQYQGSGNMKLFF. CDR3 DNA: TGTGCCAGCAGACAATATCAGGGCTCGGGAAATATGAAACTGTTTTTT.

This chain joins TRBV7-2 and TRBJ1-3; a weak D match, TRBD1 (6 bases). The CDR3 sequence is 16 residues long. Germline loops: CDR1 SGHTA, CDR2 FQGNSA. V lost 4 bases and J 0 bases, leaving 13 bases between the germline ends. CDR3 DNA sequence: TGTGCCAGCAGCTCCCACACAGGGATCTCTGGAAACACCATATATTTT. Translating gives CASSSHTGISGNTIYF.

The chain employs TRBV30 and TRBJ1-3; D call uncertain. Germline lookup yields CDR1 GTSNPN and CDR2 SVGIG (reference sequence). V dropped 0 bases and J dropped 0 bases, with 12 bases sitting between them. The CDR3 length is 16 residues. For the CDR3, the DNA is TGTGCCTGGAGTGTTGAACGGACCTTCTCTGGAAACACCATATATTTT. Protein sequence: CAWSVERTFSGNTIYF.

The chain carries TRBV7-2 and TRBJ2-7; 9 bases align to TRBD1. From germline, CDR1 is SGHTA and CDR2 FQGNSA. The CDR3 is made up of 15 amino acids. Germline trimming cut 3 bases from V and 3 bases from J; bases unmatched to any gene: 6. The CDR3 region is CASSFLWDRDYEQYF. Here the CDR3 DNA reads TGTGCCAGCAGCTTTCTATGGGACAGGGACTACGAGCAGTACTTC.

The chain uses TRBV6-5 and TRBJ2-7, with D tentatively TRBD1 (6 bases). V was clipped by 2 bases and J by 9 bases, with 14 bases between them. The CDR3 loop spans 13 amino acids. Germline CDR1 is MNHEY and CDR2 is SVGAGI. CDR3 DNA sequence: TGTGCCAGCAGTTACCTCCCAGGGGCGGTGCAGTACTTC. Its protein product is CASSYLPGAVQYF.

This chain uses TRBV5-1 with TRBJ1-1; possibly TRBD1 for D (5 bases). V shed 0 bases and J shed 4 bases, with 13 bases lying between them. Germline-derived CDR1 and CDR2 are SGHRS and YFSETQ. This CDR3 comprises 15 residues. The CDR3 nucleotides are TGCGCCAGCAGCTTGGATCGGGGGAAAGGCACTGAAGCTTTCTTT. Its translation: CASSLDRGKGTEAFF.

The chain has TRBV19 and TRBJ2-5; a possible D gene is TRBD1 (5 bases). The CDR3 length is 13 residues. CDR1 is LNHDA and CDR2 is SQIVND in the germline V gene (reference sequence). V was shortened by 4 bases and J by 3 bases, with 9 bases between the two germline ends. This CDR3 reads CASSRGQEETQYF. The CDR3 nucleotides are TGTGCCAGTAGTAGAGGACAAGAAGAGACCCAGTACTTC.

J is TRBJ2-2 and V is TRBV4-3; D uncertain. Germline loops: CDR1 LGHNA, CDR2 YSLEER. The CDR3 totals 14 residues. Trimming cost V 4 bases and J 7 bases, with 13 bases left between them. The CDR3 here is CASSPGSAGGELFF. Here the CDR3 DNA reads TGCGCCAGCAGCCCCGGAAGCGCTGGCGGGGAGCTGTTTTTT.